This T cell receptor beta chain was recovered during a study of T-cell reconstitution after alpha-beta-depleted transplantation in children (dated by TCRdb to about 2016). Notes on the research overall: Using TCR repertoire profiling, the study quantitatively followed how T-cell immune reconstitution unfolded in children after TCRalphabeta/CD19-depleted allogeneic hematopoietic cell transplantation. What the work shows at the level of the full study, not this receptor alone: The apparently early alphabetaT-cell count recovery about two months after transplant was reportedly dependent on only several hundred rapidly expanded clones derived from non-depleted graft cells. In some patients, the high TCRbeta diversity seen at day 60 was put down to recipient T cells and intrathymic progenitors that had survived conditioning. Over the following months the frequencies of hyperexpanded clones went down, and after one year T-cell counts and TCRbeta diversity were mostly credited to newly produced T cells.

The germline V gene supplies CDR1 SGHRS and CDR2 YFSETQ. The CDR3 has 14 amino acids, counting the end cysteine and phenylalanine. This entry keeps only the CDR3 DNA: 42 bases, framed from base 1. Trimming leaves V shorter by 5 bases and J shorter by 6 bases, with the junction holding 2 bases beyond the gene matches. The receptor library was made with PCR. Instrument on record: Illumina HiSeq 2500. TCR libraries were prepared with molecular barcoding, using unique molecular identifiers to normalize TCRbeta repertoire quantification. TCRdb ran its own pipeline on the public reads, namely fastp trimming at Q25 and MiXCR clone calling, and kept in-frame beta chains. When rows share a CDR3 protein, they turn into one entry using the most common DNA and genes. The sample profile shows fewer than 750,000 distinct CDR3 sequences; about a quarter of them were found once. Approximately 33% of the sample is held by the ten biggest clonotypes.

About this clonotype itself: Its antigen has not been determined. Base qualities are not at hand, and no much larger clone is one base apart.

The treatment or condition label, read with the paper, signifies: allogeneic hematopoietic cell transplantation with graft depleted of TCRalphabeta T cells and CD19 B cells. Transplant recipients were children who received TCRalphabeta/CD19-depleted allogeneic hematopoietic cell grafts. This clonotype was sampled from a boy in the first two years of life with Wiskott-Aldrich syndrome, due to receive a stem cell transplant. The sequence links TRBV5-1 to TRBJ2-3; 14 central bases correspond to TRBD2. The sequencing used PBMCs, collected before TCRalphabeta/CD19-depleted stem cell transplant. The CDR3 amino acid sequence is: CASRGLAGVDTQYF. In nucleotide form, the sequence is TGCGCCAGCAGGGGACTAGCGGGAGTCGATACGCAGTATTTT.